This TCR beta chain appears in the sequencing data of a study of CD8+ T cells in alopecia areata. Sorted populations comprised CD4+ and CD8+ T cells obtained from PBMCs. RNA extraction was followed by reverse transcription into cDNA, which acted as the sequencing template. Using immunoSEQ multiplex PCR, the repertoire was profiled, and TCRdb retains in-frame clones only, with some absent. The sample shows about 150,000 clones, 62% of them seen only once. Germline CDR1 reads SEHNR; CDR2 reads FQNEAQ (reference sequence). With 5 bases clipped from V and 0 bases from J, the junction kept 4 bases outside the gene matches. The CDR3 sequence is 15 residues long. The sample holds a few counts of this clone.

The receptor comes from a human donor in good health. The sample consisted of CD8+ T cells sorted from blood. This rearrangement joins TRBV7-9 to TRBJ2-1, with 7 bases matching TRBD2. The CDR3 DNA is TGTGCCAGCAGCCCAGCGGGGAGCTCCTACAATGAGCAGTTCTTC. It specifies CASSPAGSSYNEQFF.